This T cell receptor (beta chain) is drawn from a study of T cell repertoires in cytomegalovirus infection. Looking at the study overall: Selection of CMV epitopes for the study included recently identified HLA-C-restricted and well-studied HLA-B-restricted ones.

This clonotype was seen repeatedly, ten times or more. Its cognate antigen is unknown. Per germline, CDR1 SGHTA and CDR2 FQGNSA. Deletions cut 5 bases from V and 3 bases from J, with 13 bases between. CDR3 size: 14 residues. Using its own MiXCR run on the reads, TCRdb lists one record per CDR3 protein. The sample includes a few hundred thousand distinct CDR3 sequences, about 44% of them seen just once. The chain combines TRBV7-2 with TRBJ2-5; no clear D gene. The sequence derives from a human donor in good health (CMV status not recorded). Some clones in this sample may be carry-over from other donors' samples. Sample: cultured PBMCs, taken from culture after CMV antigen stimulation. CDR3 DNA sequence: TGTGCCAGCAGCCTCGAACCCGAAGAAGAGACCCAGTACTTC. Its protein product is CASSLEPEEETQYF.